Described below is a single T cell receptor beta chain sequence and its context. Clones were read by immunoSEQ multiplex PCR, and TCRdb kept only the in-frame ones, dropping some. The sample holds approximately 200,000 clones, roughly 80% seen once. The data derive from a study of blood T cell repertoires in COVID-19. The CDR3 spans 16 residues. V was cut by 0 bases and J by 2 bases, with 11 bases left in between. Per germline, CDR1 GTSNPN and CDR2 SVGIG (reference sequence). The receptor was isolated from a man between 35 and 55 years old who had recovered from COVID-19. The sample was PBMCs or T cells enriched from blood (not recorded which). This chain uses TRBV30 with TRBJ2-6, with D tentatively TRBD1 (6 bases). In DNA, the CDR3 is TGTGCCTGGAGTGTAGATCGACAGGCTGGGGCCAACGTCCTGACTTTC. It codes for CAWSVDRQAGANVLTF.